Each of the 21 T cell receptor beta chains below was sequenced from the same sample in a study of CD8+CD57+ T cells in acquired aplastic anemia (dated 2018 in TCRdb). Expansion of CD8+CD57+ cells had been shown by flow cytometry in the patients chosen for sequencing. Sequenced on an Illumina HiSeq 2000. Profiling of TCR beta VDJ combinations and CDR3 sequences used genomic DNA as the template. TCRdb handled the public reads itself, with Q25 trimming in fastp and clone calling in MiXCR, and kept productive beta chains. Rows are unified per CDR3 protein, each entry keeping the most common DNA and genes. The sample table shows about 200,000 distinct CDR3 sequences, and about 62% are seen once. The ten largest clones represent about three fifths of the sample. The sequencing sample was made of sorted CD4+, CD8+, or CD8+CD57+ T cells (not recorded which) from PBMCs. Every receptor here comes from a human donor with aplastic anemia.

This clonotype has more than one count but fewer than ten. The chain carries TRBV20-1 and TRBJ2-7, with TRBD1 matching 7 bases. CDR3 length equals 14 residues. Germline loops: CDR1 DFQATT, CDR2 SNEGSKA (reference sequence). The trim removed 3 bases at V and 0 bases at J, leaving 5 bases unmatched. The CDR3 DNA sequence: TGCAGTGCTAGGGAGGACAGGATCTCCTACGAGCAGTACTTC. Translation gives CSAREDRISYEQYF.

This chain connects TRBV10-3 to TRBJ2-7, with D perhaps matching TRBD1 (5 bases). V lost 5 bases to trimming and J lost 5 bases, with 10 bases between them. This CDR3 is built from 12 residues. From germline, CDR1 is ENHRY and CDR2 SYGVKD. DNA of the CDR3: TGTGCCATCAGTCAGGGTGGCGACGAGCAGTACTTC. This encodes CAISQGGDEQYF.

The V gene is TRBV10-3, the J gene TRBJ2-1, with D possibly TRBD2 on 5 matching bases. Germline V gene sequence: CDR1 ENHRY, CDR2 SYGVKD. The CDR3 runs to 12 residues. Trimming removed 2 bases from V and 9 bases from J, with 8 bases in between. CDR3: CAISEAEGEQFF. As DNA, the CDR3 is TGTGCCATCAGTGAGGCAGAGGGTGAGCAGTTCTTC.

The gene calls are TRBV2 and TRBJ1-6; TRBD1 might be the D (5 bases). This CDR3 has 17 residues. The germline V gene has CDR1 SNHLY and CDR2 FYNNEI. V was cut by 10 bases and J by 0 bases, with 19 bases left in between. The CDR3 spells CATTHGGASSYNSPLHF. The CDR3 region has the DNA TGTGCCACTACCCACGGTGGGGCTAGCTCCTATAATTCACCCCTCCACTTT.

The V call is TRBV7-9, the J call TRBJ2-7, with TRBD2 identical over 7 bases. V trimming: 5 bases; J trimming: 0 bases; junction bases outside the gene matches: 4. The CDR3 sequence is 14 residues long. CDR1 and CDR2 (germline): SEHNR, FQNEAQ (reference sequence). The CDR3 nucleotides read TGTGCCAGCAGCGGGGGGGGGAGCTCCTACGAGCAGTACTTC. It translates to CASSGGGSSYEQYF. The whole variable domain, filled in from reference TRBV7-9 and TRBJ2-7, reads DTGVSQNPRHKITKRGQNVTFRCDPISEHNRLYWYRQTLGQGPEFLTYFQNEAQLEKSRLLSDRFSAERPKGSFSTLEIQRTEQGDSAMYLCASSGGGSSYEQYFGPGTRLTVT.

The V call is TRBV6-1, the J call TRBJ1-1, with D unclear. CDR1 is MNHNS and CDR2 is SASEGT in the germline V gene. This CDR3 region has 13 residues. V shed 1 base and J shed 5 bases, with 8 bases lying between them. CDR3 region: CASSEGAETEAFF. CDR3 nucleotides: TGTGCCAGCAGTGAAGGGGCTGAAACTGAAGCTTTCTTT.

The V call is TRBV12-3 or TRBV12-4, the J call TRBJ2-2; D is uncertain. V lost 6 bases to trimming and J lost 5 bases, with 7 bases between them. CDR3 length equals 12 residues. The CDR3 region has the DNA TGTGCCAGCAGCCAGGAAACCGGGGAGCTGTTTTTT. This encodes CASSQETGELFF.

This sequence joins TRBV7-3 and TRBJ2-7; 10 bases align to TRBD2. The CDR3 has 15 amino acids. Unmatched junction bases numbered 3, after V lost 3 bases and J lost 1 base. Germline assignment: CDR1 SGHTA and CDR2 FQGTGA. The CDR3 region has the DNA TGTGCCAGCAGCTTGGGACTAGCGAGGTCCTACGAGCAGTACTTC. It encodes CASSLGLARSYEQYF.

The rearrangement joins TRBV7-8 to TRBJ1-5, with D possibly being TRBD1 (6 bases). Trimming removed 4 bases at V and 6 bases at J, with 16 bases between. Germline lookup yields CDR1 SGHVS and CDR2 FQNEAQ. This CDR3 has 15 residues. The CDR3 protein is CASSSQGQSRQPQHF. CDR3 coding DNA: TGTGCCAGCAGCTCGCAGGGACAATCCCGTCAGCCCCAGCATTTT.

This clonotype was recorded at least ten times. The rearrangement joins TRBV7-6 to TRBJ2-5; 8 nucleotides agree with TRBD2. The CDR3 covers 16 residues. Unmatched junction bases numbered 8, after V lost 1 base and J lost 4 bases. Per the germline V gene, CDR1 is SGHVS and CDR2 is FNYEAQ. The DNA for the CDR3 is TGTGCCAGCAGCTTAGATAGCAGCGGGGGATCAGAGACCCAGTACTTC. This sequence encodes CASSLDSSGGSETQYF.

The V and J genes are TRBV5-1 and TRBJ2-7, with 9 nucleotides matching TRBD1. This CDR3 is 15 amino acids long. Germline CDR1 and CDR2: SGHRS and YFSETQ. Unmatched junction bases numbered 4, after V lost 3 bases and J lost 0 bases. CDR3: CASSSGQGVSYEQYF. CDR3 nucleotides: TGCGCCAGCAGCTCGGGACAGGGCGTCTCCTACGAGCAGTACTTC.

In this sample, this clonotype turned up a few times. As DNA, the CDR3 is TGTGCCAGCAGCTCCGGGACATATAATTCACCCCTCCACTTT. Encoded protein: CASSSGTYNSPLHF. The V and J genes are TRBV7-9 and TRBJ1-6; D perhaps matches TRBD1 (6 bases). Trimming left V 4 bases short and J 4 bases short, with 8 bases between. Germline V lookup: CDR1 SEHNR, CDR2 FQNEAQ (reference sequence). The CDR3 covers 14 residues.

About this clonotype: This clone may be a read error of a much larger clone one base away. The chain couples TRBV4-1 to TRBJ2-1; D gene uncertain. Germline V gene sequence: CDR1 MGHRA, CDR2 YSYEKL. The CDR3 consists of 13 residues. CDR3 amino acids: CAGSLLSNNEQFF. Written as DNA, the CDR3 is TGCGCCGGCAGCTTACTAAGTAACAATGAGCAGTTCTTC.

This clonotype was picked up many times. The chain links TRBV19 to TRBJ1-1, with D hard to call. Germline lookup yields CDR1 LNHDA and CDR2 SQIVND (reference sequence). CDR3 length equals 13 residues. Trimming cost V 7 bases and J 1 base, with 10 bases left between them. This CDR3 reads CASTPDGNTEAFF. DNA of the CDR3: TGTGCCAGTACTCCGGACGGGAACACTGAAGCTTTCTTT.

The rearrangement uses TRBV5-1 and TRBJ2-5; D may be TRBD1 or TRBD2 (5 bases each). Germline-derived CDR1 and CDR2 are SGHRS and YFSETQ. CDR3 length: 13 amino acids. The germline V and J ends were trimmed by 3 bases and 5 bases, with 11 bases remaining between them. CDR3 region: CASSSSWGETQYF. The CDR3 DNA follows: TGCGCCAGCAGCTCCTCCTGGGGGGAGACCCAGTACTTC. Drawing the rest from reference TRBV5-1 and TRBJ2-5, the complete variable domain is KAGVTQTPRYLIKTRGQQVTLSCSPISGHRSVSWYQQTPGQGLQFLFEYFSETQRNKGNFPGRFSGRQFSNSRSEMNVSTLELGDSALYLCASSSSWGETQYFGPGTRLLVL.

This clonotype has just a few counts. The V gene is TRBV7-3, the J gene TRBJ1-1; D uncertain. Germline V lookup: CDR1 SGHTA, CDR2 FQGTGA. Trimming pared 2 bases from V and 3 bases from J, leaving 7 bases between. The CDR3 has 13 amino acids. CDR3 amino acids: CASSLGLDTEAFF. In nucleotides, the CDR3 is TGTGCCAGCAGCTTAGGCTTAGACACTGAAGCTTTCTTT.

V gene TRBV7-9 combines with J gene TRBJ2-1; no reliable D call. CDR3 length: 15 amino acids. Germline V gene lookup returns CDR1 SEHNR and CDR2 FQNEAQ (reference sequence). The V gene lost 1 base and the J gene lost 0 bases, with 7 bases spanning the gap. The CDR3 loop is CASSLGPISYNEQFF. In nucleotides, the CDR3 is TGTGCCAGCAGCTTAGGACCGATCTCCTACAATGAGCAGTTCTTC.

The gene calls are TRBV5-1 and TRBJ2-1; the D is unclear. Germline V lookup: CDR1 SGHRS, CDR2 YFSETQ. The CDR3 is 13 amino acids. V was clipped by 3 bases and J by 7 bases, with 11 bases between them. CDR3 sequence reads: CASSSTQRNEQFF. The CDR3 DNA reads as TGCGCCAGCAGCTCGACCCAGCGTAATGAGCAGTTCTTC.

The count of this clonotype is one. J is TRBJ2-1 and V is TRBV7-3; no firm D call. V lost 2 bases and J 0 bases, leaving 8 bases between the germline ends. Germline values: CDR1 SGHTA, CDR2 FQGTGA. The CDR3 sequence is 15 residues long. The CDR3 loop reads CASSLEPSSYNEQFF. CDR3 coding DNA: TGTGCCAGCAGCTTAGAGCCCAGCTCCTACAATGAGCAGTTCTTC.

This chain uses TRBV15 with TRBJ1-1, with 11 positions matching TRBD1. Germline assignment: CDR1 LNHNV and CDR2 YYDKDF (reference sequence). V was clipped by 6 bases and J by 1 base; unmatched bases: 10. There are 17 residues in the CDR3. CDR3 sequence reads: CATRIGQGASRNTEAFF. The CDR3 DNA follows: TGTGCCACCAGAATAGGACAGGGGGCGTCTAGGAACACTGAAGCTTTCTTT.

The V gene is TRBV7-8, the J gene TRBJ2-3, with 11 bases matching TRBD2. J was trimmed by 7 bases and V by 4 bases; bases with no gene match: 10. The CDR3 runs to 16 residues. Germline V gene lookup returns CDR1 SGHVS and CDR2 FQNEAQ. The CDR3, as DNA: TGTGCCAGCAGCTCCTCTAGCGGGGGGCCGGTGTATACGCAGTATTTT. Its translation is CASSSSSGGPVYTQYF.